This T cell receptor (beta chain) came from a study of T cells in Graves' hyperthyroidism and ophthalmopathy. For the study at large: Blood was drawn when the patient was first diagnosed and still untreated.

CDR1 and CDR2 (germline): LNHNV, YYDKDF (reference sequence). Trimming shortened V by 0 bases and J by 1 base, and 13 bases separated the two germline ends. The CDR3 loop spans 16 amino acids. No ophthalmopathy progression within 18 months constituted stable Graves' hyperthyroidism. Clinicians diagnosed patients from clinical symptoms, serum thyroxine and TRAb, thyroid ultrasound and orbital computed tomography. The PBMCs studied were ones that came from 10 ml fresh peripheral blood. TCR beta CDR3 regions were amplified from RNA. The TCR CDR3 first-round RT-PCR relied on the HTBI primer set. TCRdb recomputed calls from the multiplex PCR reads with MiXCR, one row per CDR3 protein. The data show some 560,000 distinct CDR3 sequences, 12% to 15% seen once.

The sequence was collected from a woman between 40 and 50 years old with Graves' hyperthyroidism. The sequencing input was blood. The gene calls are TRBV15 and TRBJ2-7; D might be TRBD1 (6 bases). The CDR3 sequence: CATSRDRDRPSYEQYF. CDR3 DNA sequence: TGTGCCACCAGCAGAGATCGCGACAGGCCGTCCTACGAGCAGTACTTC. Full variable domain (rest looked up from reference TRBV15 and TRBJ2-7): DAMVIQNPRYQVTQFGKPVTLSCSQTLNHNVMYWYQQKSSQAPKLLFHYYDKDFNNEADTPDNFQSRRPNTSFCFLDIRSPGLGDTAMYLCATSRDRDRPSYEQYFGPGTRLTVT.